This TCR beta chain was obtained from a study of identical twins' blood T cells (dated by TCRdb to about 2013). For context, the study as a whole: Roughly 50 million Illumina reads were obtained across roughly 12 libraries, of which six were alpha-chain libraries and six were beta-chain libraries. Using next-generation sequencing, the study compared the TCR alpha and beta chain repertoires of three pairs of monozygous twins to assess how genetics influences repertoire formation. Paper-wide results and their limitations: Because the twins were reared together, environmental influences could not be excluded as an explanation for twin similarity. Among the most abundant TCRbeta clonotypes, every donor shared more CDR3 sequences with her own twin than with unrelated donors. The number of CDR3 clonotypes shared between two donors was mainly determined by the product of the cloneset sizes of the two donors, and no clear deviation from this trend was shown by twins. The study stated that the proposed role of the TCRalpha J segment in MHC recognition during thymic selection needs to be validated by independent studies. V gene usage was reported to be markedly more similar within twin pairs than between unrelated donors, even among non-selected out-of-frame TCRbeta clonotypes.

The library was made by 5' RACE. Sequencing was carried out with an Illumina Genome Analyzer IIx. RNA-based TCR cDNA libraries were prepared by a previously described protocol with several modifications. To prevent cross-contamination, barcodes specific to each sample were added to both ends of every TCR cDNA library during cDNA synthesis and amplification. In the authors' own workflow: Between about 90,000 and nearly 500,000 clonotypes were identified per individual, and about 2.2 to 4 million CDR3-containing reads were obtained per library. Reads carrying improper barcode index combinations were removed, after which the MiTCR software was used to build a cloneset for each library. While assembling CDR3 clonotypes, MiTCR corrected PCR and sequencing errors and either filtered or rescued low-quality reads. Artificial out-of-frame clonotypes were mapped to in-frame sequences, with one indel allowed in the CDR3, and then removed. To measure how similar V and J gene usage was between donors, Jensen-Shannon divergence was divided by mean entropy. TCRdb applied fastp at Q25 and MiXCR to the public reads, then kept only in-frame beta chains. Every entry covers one CDR3 protein and lists the most common genes and DNA from its rows. None of the V and J calls come from the authors' own analysis; TCRdb made them. The sample table lists fewer than 450,000 distinct CDR3 sequences, roughly 31% of them with a count of one. The top ten clonotypes cover approximately 6.6% of the sample.

Donors were six healthy women forming three monozygous twin pairs. All three twin pairs had been reared together, and it was thought likely that the same infectious agents and vaccines had been met by these twin pairs. TCR cDNA libraries were prepared from RNA that had been isolated from peripheral blood mononuclear cells. This clonotype came up many times. Its cognate antigen has yet to be identified. It has no much larger one-base neighbor in the sample; base qualities were not kept. V ends up 5 bases short and J 4 bases short, with an unmatched junction base count of 4. Including the terminal cysteine and phenylalanine, the CDR3 comprises 13 residues. Of all the DNA, just the CDR3 is kept, 39 bases in frame from base 1. The germline V gene specifies SQVTM as CDR1 and ANQGSEA as CDR2.

Sample: PBMCs. The chain uses TRBV29-1 and TRBJ2-1; 8 nucleotides in the junction match TRBD2. The receptor's source is a woman between 18 and 49 years old in good health. The CDR3 here reads CSVQAGVYNEQFF. The nucleotide sequence reads TGCAGCGTTCAAGCGGGGGTATACAATGAGCAGTTCTTC.